This TCR beta chain emerged from a study of cytomegalovirus exposure and HLA in healthy donors. This PCR relied on a set of 60 Vbeta primers and 13 Jbeta primers. TCRdb's copy holds only in-frame clones and misses some; the assay was immunoSEQ multiplex PCR. The table has some 150,000 clones, about 74% seen once; the top ten hold roughly 4.9%. The TCR comes from a woman between 50 and 59 years old in good health and CMV-seronegative. The source material was PBMCs.

The CDR3 sequence is CASTPGHYTGELFF. DNA of the CDR3: TGTGCCAGCACCCCCGGACACTACACCGGGGAGCTGTTTTTT. The genes are TRBV27 and TRBJ2-2, with a weak D call TRBD1 (5 bases). V lost 7 bases to trimming and J lost 3 bases, with 12 bases between them. Germline CDR1 is MNHEY and CDR2 is SMNVEV (reference sequence). The CDR3 is 14 residues long.